This record covers a single T cell receptor beta chain. Its antigen is currently not known. No much larger clone is present one base from it, and per-base qualities are unavailable. This specimen comes from a study of Tregs in tolerant kidney transplant recipients (dated by TCRdb to the late 2010s). Concerning the study at large: The study used TCRbeta sequencing to identify donor-specific regulatory T cells before combined kidney and bone marrow transplantation, then tracked those cells after transplant. The study at large found these results: Biological reproducibility was not directly addressed, though technical replication error appeared minimal. Expanding Tregs with activated donor B cells appeared to identify the most biologically relevant and donor-specific TCRbeta repertoire. In tolerant patients, donor-specific Tregs expanded more than Tregs overall, which suggests antigen-driven rather than nonspecific expansion. The study was constrained by small patient numbers, and validation of the findings is required in larger populations and under other immunosuppression protocols. PCR primers changed over time for some patients, so nucleotide-level comparison across those patients' samples was not possible.

Based on the germline V gene, the CDR1 and CDR2 sequences are KGHSH and LQKENI. At the junction V is shortened by 3 bases and J by 0 bases, with 9 bases in between. Inclusive of the bounding cysteine and phenylalanine, the CDR3 is 15 residues long. The DNA shown is the 45-base CDR3, in frame from base 1. Related donors were used in the transplants with nonmyeloablative bone marrow transplantation, and mixed chimerism was transient in the human trials. Unstimulated Tregs (CD4+CD25+CD127-), CD4+ non-Tregs (CD4+CD25-), CD4 and CD8 cells were FACS-sorted from thawed PBMCs. Patients were several combined kidney and bone marrow transplant recipients from the ITN036ST trial, and only these trial subjects had samples available. Healthy control blood was separated into PBMCs by Ficoll density gradient and cryopreserved, and patient PBMCs were collected both before and after transplant. Genomic DNA was extracted from sorted cells with the QIAGEN DNeasy Blood and Tissue Kit for TCRbeta CDR3 sequencing. High-throughput TCRbeta CDR3 sequencing was carried out commercially through immunoSEQ, with PCR amplification with bias correction and internal controls included. Per the source publication's procedure: A unique productive TCRbeta sequence was defined by the CDR3 nucleotide sequence when primers matched, and otherwise by the CDR3 amino acid sequence together with the Vbeta and Jbeta genes. Sorting error was corrected by removing sequences shared between sorted populations at a frequency ratio of 2:1 or less, and the remaining shared sequences were assigned to the higher population. A sequence was defined as donor-reactive if the sequence was expanded at least 5-fold in CFSE-low cells compared with unstimulated cells and had a frequency of at least 0.01% in CFSE-low cells. Repertoire divergence was quantified by Jensen-Shannon divergence calculated from the top 100 TCRbeta sequences ranked by frequency. For samples with multiple sequencing runs, sorting error was corrected in each run separately before the runs were combined. Sourced from immuneACCESS, this table was stored by TCRdb with only in-frame sequences that have V and J called. A share of the clones is absent; for the studies checked, an unresolved V gene accounts for under half, and the remainder has no known explanation. V and J calls plus clone size are reproduced from that table; the DNA served to infer D and trimming. This sample has 65,000 to 85,000 clones in its table, and over 75% of those were observed once. Of the sample, 1.6% is held by the ten largest clones.

This TCR came from a human patient who received a combined kidney and bone marrow transplant. Once a transplant has taken place, some T cells may be donor derived. Sequencing was performed on CD4+ T cells from blood (PBMCs), taken 24 months after the transplant. This chain is built from TRBV18 and TRBJ1-3, with the D gene not clear enough to name. The CDR3 protein sequence reads: CASSPGGSSGNTIYF. The nucleotide sequence reads as follows: TGTGCCAGCTCACCCGGAGGAAGCTCTGGAAACACCATATATTTT. With all but the CDR3 taken from the reference TRBV18 and TRBJ1-3 genes, the full variable domain is: NAGVMQNPRHLVRRRGQEARLRCSPMKGHSHVYWYRQLPEEGLKFMVYLQKENIIDESGMPKERFSAEFPKEGPSILRIQQVVRGDSAAYFCASSPGGSSGNTIYFGEGSWLTVV.